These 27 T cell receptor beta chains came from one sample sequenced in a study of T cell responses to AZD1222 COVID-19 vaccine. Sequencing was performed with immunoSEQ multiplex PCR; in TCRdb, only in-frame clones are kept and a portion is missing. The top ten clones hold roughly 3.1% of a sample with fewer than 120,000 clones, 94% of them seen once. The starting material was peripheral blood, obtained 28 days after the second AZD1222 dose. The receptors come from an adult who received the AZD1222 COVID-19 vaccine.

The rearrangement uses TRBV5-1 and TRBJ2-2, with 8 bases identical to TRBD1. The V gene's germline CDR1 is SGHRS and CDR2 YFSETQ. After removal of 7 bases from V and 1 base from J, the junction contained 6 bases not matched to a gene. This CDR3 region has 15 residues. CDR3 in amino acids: CASAPGTGNTGELFF. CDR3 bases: TGCGCCAGCGCCCCCGGGACAGGGAACACCGGGGAGCTGTTTTTT. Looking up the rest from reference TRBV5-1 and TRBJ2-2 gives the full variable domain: KAGVTQTPRYLIKTRGQQVTLSCSPISGHRSVSWYQQTPGQGLQFLFEYFSETQRNKGNFPGRFSGRQFSNSRSEMNVSTLELGDSALYLCASAPGTGNTGELFFGEGSRLTVL.

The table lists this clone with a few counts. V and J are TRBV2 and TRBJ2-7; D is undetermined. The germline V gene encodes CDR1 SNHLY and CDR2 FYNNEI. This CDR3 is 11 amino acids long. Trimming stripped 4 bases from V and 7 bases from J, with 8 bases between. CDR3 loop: CASSVRVEQYF. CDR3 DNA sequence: TGTGCCAGCAGTGTTAGGGTAGAGCAGTACTTC. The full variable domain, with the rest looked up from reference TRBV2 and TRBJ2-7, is EPEVTQTPSHQVTQMGQEVILRCVPISNHLYFYWYRQILGQKVEFLVSFYNNEISEKSEIFDDQFSVERPDGSNFTLKIRSTKLEDSAMYFCASSVRVEQYFGPGTRLTVT.

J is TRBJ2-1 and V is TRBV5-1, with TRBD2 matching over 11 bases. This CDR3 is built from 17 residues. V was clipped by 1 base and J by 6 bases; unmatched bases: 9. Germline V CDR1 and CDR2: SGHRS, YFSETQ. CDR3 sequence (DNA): TGCGCCAGCAGCTTGCCGGTACTAGCGGGAGAAGGCAATGAGCAGTTCTTC. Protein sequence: CASSLPVLAGEGNEQFF.

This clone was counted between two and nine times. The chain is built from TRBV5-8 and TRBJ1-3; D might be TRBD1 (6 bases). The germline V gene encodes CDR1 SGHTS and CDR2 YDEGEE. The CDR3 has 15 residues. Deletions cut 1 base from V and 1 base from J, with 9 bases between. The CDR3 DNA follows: TGTGCCAGCAGCTTGTACAGGGTATCTGGAAACACCATATATTTT. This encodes CASSLYRVSGNTIYF.

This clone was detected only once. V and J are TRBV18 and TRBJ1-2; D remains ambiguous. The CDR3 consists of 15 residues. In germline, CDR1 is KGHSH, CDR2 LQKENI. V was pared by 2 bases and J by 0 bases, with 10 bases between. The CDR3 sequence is CASSPKNRTNYGYTF. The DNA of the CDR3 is TGTGCCAGCTCACCAAAAAACAGAACTAACTATGGCTACACCTTC.

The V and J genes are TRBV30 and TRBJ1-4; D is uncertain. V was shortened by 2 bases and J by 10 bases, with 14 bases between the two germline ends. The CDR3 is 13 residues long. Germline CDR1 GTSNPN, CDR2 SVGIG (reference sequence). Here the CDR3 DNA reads TGTGCCTGGAGTCAAGGAGGGTTCGTAAAACTGTTTTTT. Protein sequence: CAWSQGGFVKLFF.

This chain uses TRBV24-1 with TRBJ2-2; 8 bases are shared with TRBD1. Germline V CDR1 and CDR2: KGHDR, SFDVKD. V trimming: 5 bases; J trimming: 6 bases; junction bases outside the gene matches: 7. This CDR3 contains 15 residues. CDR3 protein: CATSAAQGAAGELFF. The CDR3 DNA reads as TGTGCCACCAGTGCCGCCCAGGGGGCTGCCGGGGAGCTGTTTTTT.

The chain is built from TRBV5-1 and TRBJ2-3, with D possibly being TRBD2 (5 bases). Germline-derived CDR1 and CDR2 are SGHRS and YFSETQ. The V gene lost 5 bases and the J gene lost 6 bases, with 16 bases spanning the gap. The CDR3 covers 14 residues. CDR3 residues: CASRELLARDTQYF. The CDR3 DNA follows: TGCGCCAGCAGGGAGTTGCTAGCTCGGGATACGCAGTATTTT.

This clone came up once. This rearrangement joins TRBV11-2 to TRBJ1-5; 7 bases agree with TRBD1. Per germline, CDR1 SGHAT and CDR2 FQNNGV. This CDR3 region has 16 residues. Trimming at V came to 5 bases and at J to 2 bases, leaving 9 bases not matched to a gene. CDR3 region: CASSVAGGVGNQPQHF. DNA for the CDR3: TGTGCCAGCAGCGTGGCAGGGGGGGTCGGCAATCAGCCCCAGCATTTT.

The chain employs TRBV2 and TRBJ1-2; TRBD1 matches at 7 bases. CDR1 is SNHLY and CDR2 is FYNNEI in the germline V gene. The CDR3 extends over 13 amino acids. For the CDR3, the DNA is TGTGCACCTTTCAGGGGGGTTAACTATGGCTACACCTTC. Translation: CAPFRGVNYGYTF.

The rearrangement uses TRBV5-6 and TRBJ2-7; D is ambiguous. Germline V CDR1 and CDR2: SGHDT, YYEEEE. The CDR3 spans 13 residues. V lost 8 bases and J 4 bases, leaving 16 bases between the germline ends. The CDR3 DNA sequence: TGTGCCAGTCGCCCTGGGAACGGGTACGAGCAGTACTTC. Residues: CASRPGNGYEQYF.

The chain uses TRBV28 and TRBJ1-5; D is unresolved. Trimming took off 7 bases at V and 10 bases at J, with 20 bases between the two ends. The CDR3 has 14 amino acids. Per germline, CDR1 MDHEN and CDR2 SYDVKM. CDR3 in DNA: TGTGCCAGCACCCTAAGCCCTGACCTCGGCCCCCAGCATTTT. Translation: CASTLSPDLGPQHF.

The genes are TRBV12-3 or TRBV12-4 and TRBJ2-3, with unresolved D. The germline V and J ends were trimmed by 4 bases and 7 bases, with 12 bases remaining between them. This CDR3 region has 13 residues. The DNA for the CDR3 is TGTGCCAGCAGTTCGTTCGTTCCCCATACGCAGTATTTT. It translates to CASSSFVPHTQYF.

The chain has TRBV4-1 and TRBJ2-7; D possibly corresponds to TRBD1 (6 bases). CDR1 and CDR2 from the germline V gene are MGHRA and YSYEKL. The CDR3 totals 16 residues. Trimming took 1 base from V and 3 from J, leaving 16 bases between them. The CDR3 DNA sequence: TGCGCCAGCAGCCAAGGGACTCAGGGGCCAGACTACGAGCAGTACTTC. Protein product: CASSQGTQGPDYEQYF.

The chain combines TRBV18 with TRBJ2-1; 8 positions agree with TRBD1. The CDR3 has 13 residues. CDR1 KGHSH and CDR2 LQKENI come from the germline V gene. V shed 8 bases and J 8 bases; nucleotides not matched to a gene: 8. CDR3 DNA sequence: TGTGCCAGCCGGGGCAGGGGGCATCATGAGCAGTTCTTC. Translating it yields CASRGRGHHEQFF.

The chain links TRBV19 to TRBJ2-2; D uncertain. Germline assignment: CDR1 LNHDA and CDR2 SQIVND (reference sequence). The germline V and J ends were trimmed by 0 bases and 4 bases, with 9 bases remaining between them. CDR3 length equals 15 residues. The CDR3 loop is CASSIERSGTGELFF. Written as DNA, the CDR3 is TGTGCCAGTAGTATAGAAAGGTCGGGCACCGGGGAGCTGTTTTTT.

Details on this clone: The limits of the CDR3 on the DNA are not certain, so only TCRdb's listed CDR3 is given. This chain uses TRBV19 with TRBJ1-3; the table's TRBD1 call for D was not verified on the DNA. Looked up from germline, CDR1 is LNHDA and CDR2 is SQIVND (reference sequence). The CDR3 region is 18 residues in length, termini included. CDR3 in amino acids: CASSILAGTASSGNTIYF.

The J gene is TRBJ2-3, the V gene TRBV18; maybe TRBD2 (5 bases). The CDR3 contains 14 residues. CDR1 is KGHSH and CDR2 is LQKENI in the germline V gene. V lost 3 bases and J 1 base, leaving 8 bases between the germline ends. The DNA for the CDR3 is TGTGCCAGCTCACCGAGTAGCGGCACAGATACGCAGTATTTT. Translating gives CASSPSSGTDTQYF.

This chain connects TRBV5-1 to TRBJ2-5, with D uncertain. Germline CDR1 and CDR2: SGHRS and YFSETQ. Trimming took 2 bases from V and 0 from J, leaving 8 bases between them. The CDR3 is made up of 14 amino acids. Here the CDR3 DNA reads TGCGCCAGCAGCTTTGGACGGTACCAAGAGACCCAGTACTTC. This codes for CASSFGRYQETQYF.

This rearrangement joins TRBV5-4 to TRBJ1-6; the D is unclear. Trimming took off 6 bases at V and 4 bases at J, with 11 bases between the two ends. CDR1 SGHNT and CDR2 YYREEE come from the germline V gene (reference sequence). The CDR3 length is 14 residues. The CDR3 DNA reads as TGTGCCAGCACTTTGGGCGGGTATAATTCACCCCTCCACTTT. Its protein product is CASTLGGYNSPLHF.

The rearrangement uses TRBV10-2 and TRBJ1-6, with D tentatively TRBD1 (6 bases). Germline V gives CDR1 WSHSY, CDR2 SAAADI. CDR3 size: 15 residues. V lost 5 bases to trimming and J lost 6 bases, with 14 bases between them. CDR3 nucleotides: TGCGCCAGCAGTAGGGGGGGGTTTGGTAATTCACCCCTCCACTTT. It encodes CASSRGGFGNSPLHF.

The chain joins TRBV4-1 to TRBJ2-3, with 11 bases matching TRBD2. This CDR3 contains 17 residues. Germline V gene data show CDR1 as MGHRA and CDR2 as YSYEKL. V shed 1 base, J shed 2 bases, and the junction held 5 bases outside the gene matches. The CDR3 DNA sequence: TGCGCCAGCAGCCAAGGTCAGACTAGCGGGGACACAGATACGCAGTATTTT. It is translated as CASSQGQTSGDTDTQYF.

The CDR3 reads CASSERTGAYGYTF. Written as DNA, the CDR3 is TGCGCCAGCAGTGAAAGGACAGGAGCCTATGGCTACACCTTC. The chain has TRBV10-2 and TRBJ1-2; 7 nucleotides line up with TRBD1. CDR1 and CDR2 (germline): WSHSY, SAAADI. The CDR3 has 14 residues. The trim removed 3 bases at V and 4 bases at J, leaving 5 bases unmatched.

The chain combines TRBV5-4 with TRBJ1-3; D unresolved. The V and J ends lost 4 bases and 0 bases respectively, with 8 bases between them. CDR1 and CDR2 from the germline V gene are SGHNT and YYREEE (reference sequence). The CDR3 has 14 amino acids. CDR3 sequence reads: CASSEVGSGNTIYF. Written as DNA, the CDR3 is TGTGCCAGCAGCGAAGTGGGCTCTGGAAACACCATATATTTT. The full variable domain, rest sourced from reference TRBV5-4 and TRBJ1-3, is ETGVTQSPTHLIKTRGQQVTLRCSSQSGHNTVSWYQQALGQGPQFIFQYYREEENGRGNFPPRFSGLQFPNYSSELNVNALELDDSALYLCASSEVGSGNTIYFGEGSWLTVV.

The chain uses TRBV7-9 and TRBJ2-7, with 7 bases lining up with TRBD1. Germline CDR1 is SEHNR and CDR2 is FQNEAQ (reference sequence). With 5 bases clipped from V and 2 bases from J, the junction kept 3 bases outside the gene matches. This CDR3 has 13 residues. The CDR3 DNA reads TGTGCCAGCAGCCAGGGGGTCCCCTACGAGCAGTACTTC. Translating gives CASSQGVPYEQYF.

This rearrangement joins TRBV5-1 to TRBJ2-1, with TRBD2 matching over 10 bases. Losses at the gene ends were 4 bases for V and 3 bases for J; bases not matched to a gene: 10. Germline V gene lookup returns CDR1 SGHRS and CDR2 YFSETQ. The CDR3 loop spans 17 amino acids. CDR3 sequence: CASSNLPSGGGYNEQFF. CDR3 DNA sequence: TGCGCCAGCAGCAATCTGCCTAGCGGGGGAGGCTACAATGAGCAGTTCTTC.

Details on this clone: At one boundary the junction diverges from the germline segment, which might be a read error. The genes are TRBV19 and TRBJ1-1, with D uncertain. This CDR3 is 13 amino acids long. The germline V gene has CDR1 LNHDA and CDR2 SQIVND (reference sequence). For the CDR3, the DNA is TGTGCCGGTAGTATCAGCCCGAACACTGAAGCTTTCTTT. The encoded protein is CAGSISPNTEAFF.